The 27 T cell receptor beta chains presented below share a single source sample, sequenced in a study of T cell changes during pregnancy in multiple sclerosis. Sequencing was performed with immunoSEQ multiplex PCR; in TCRdb, only in-frame clones are kept and a portion is missing. The profile shows about 25,000 clones, around nine tenths of them singletons. The sequencing here drew on CD8+ T cells from peripheral blood mononuclear cells, taken in the first trimester of pregnancy. The receptors come from a female donor in good health, enrolled as a control in a pregnancy study.

The chain couples TRBV28 to TRBJ1-5; no clear D gene. Germline lookup yields CDR1 MDHEN and CDR2 SYDVKM. CDR3 size: 14 residues. Between the trimmed V and J ends, which lost 2 bases and 4 bases, there was a span of 9 bases. The CDR3 DNA sequence: TGTGCCAGCAGTTTAGCGGCAGAAAATCAGCCCCAGCATTTT. Its protein is CASSLAAENQPQHF.

This sequence joins TRBV13 and TRBJ2-1, with TRBD1 matching 7 bases. The CDR3 totals 16 residues. Germline assignment: CDR1 PRHDT and CDR2 FYEKMQ (reference sequence). After removal of 5 bases from V and 0 bases from J, the junction contained 7 bases not matched to a gene. The CDR3 region is CASSGRTGSSYNEQFF. The CDR3 DNA reads as TGTGCCAGCAGCGGAAGGACAGGAAGCTCCTACAATGAGCAGTTCTTC.

V is TRBV14 and J is TRBJ2-7, with 11 bases that match TRBD2. This CDR3 has 15 residues. Germline V gene sequence: CDR1 SGHDN, CDR2 FVKESK. V lost 1 base to trimming and J lost 3 bases; unmatched junction nucleotides: 2. CDR3 in DNA: TGTGCCAGCAGCCAAGGACTAGCGGGGTTCTACGAGCAGTACTTC. Translating it yields CASSQGLAGFYEQYF.

This clone was observed a few times. The V call is TRBV7-9, the J call TRBJ1-4; TRBD1 matches 8 bases. V gave up 5 bases and J gave up 0 bases; unmatched junction bases: 8. Germline CDR1 reads SEHNR; CDR2 reads FQNEAQ (reference sequence). This CDR3 region has 17 residues. The CDR3 DNA sequence: TGTGCCAGCAGCCCCCGGACAGGGACGGCAACTAATGAAAAACTGTTTTTT. This gives the protein CASSPRTGTATNEKLFF.

The chain uses TRBV7-8 and TRBJ2-5; TRBD2 matches at 8 bases. This CDR3 comprises 15 residues. Unmatched junction bases numbered 8, after V lost 2 bases and J lost 6 bases. Germline lookup yields CDR1 SGHVS and CDR2 FQNEAQ. The CDR3 DNA sequence: TGTGCCAGCAGCTTACGTAGCGGGAACGTCAAGACCCAGTACTTC. This encodes CASSLRSGNVKTQYF.

The gene calls are TRBV4-1 and TRBJ1-1; D unclear. This CDR3 spans 15 amino acids. The germline CDR1 and CDR2 sequences are MGHRA and YSYEKL. The V gene lost 2 bases and the J gene lost 0 bases, with 10 bases spanning the gap. The CDR3 reads CASSQHGALNTEAFF. The CDR3, as DNA: TGCGCCAGCAGCCAACATGGAGCCTTGAACACTGAAGCTTTCTTT.

The chain joins TRBV6-5 to TRBJ2-7; 9 bases are shared with TRBD2. The CDR3 is 14 amino acids. J gave up 4 bases and V 6 bases, and 7 bases lay outside the gene matches. Germline assignment: CDR1 MNHEY and CDR2 SVGAGI. CDR3 in amino acids: CASSPERGVYEQYF. CDR3 DNA sequence: TGTGCCAGCAGCCCGGAGCGGGGGGTATACGAGCAGTACTTC.

This sequence joins TRBV9 and TRBJ1-4; no firm D call. CDR3 length: 17 residues. The V end lost 0 bases, the J end lost 0 bases, and 12 bases lay between the germline ends. Looked up from germline, CDR1 is SGDLS and CDR2 is YYNGEE. The CDR3 sequence: CASSVDPRTPTNEKLFF. The CDR3 DNA follows: TGTGCCAGCAGCGTAGATCCGAGAACTCCAACTAATGAAAAACTGTTTTTT.

This clone is large (0.1 to 1%). V usage is TRBV7-8 and J usage is TRBJ1-5; TRBD1 is a possible D gene (6 bases). The CDR3 loop spans 13 amino acids. CDR1 is SGHVS, CDR2 FQNEAQ, per germline. The V end lost 5 bases, the J end lost 4 bases, and 9 bases lay between the germline ends. CDR3 in amino acids: CASSPGVNQPQHF. CDR3 nucleotides: TGTGCCAGCAGCCCAGGGGTAAATCAGCCCCAGCATTTT.

The table lists this clone with a count of one. This chain connects TRBV28 to TRBJ1-3; no reliable D call. Germline loops: CDR1 MDHEN, CDR2 SYDVKM. Trimming shortened V by 2 bases and J by 0 bases, and 11 bases separated the two germline ends. The CDR3 extends over 16 amino acids. The CDR3 region is CASSLNAGFSGNTIYF. As DNA, the CDR3 is TGTGCCAGCAGTTTAAATGCGGGCTTCTCTGGAAACACCATATATTTT. The whole variable domain, remainder taken from reference TRBV28 and TRBJ1-3, is DVKVTQSSRYLVKRTGEKVFLECVQDMDHENMFWYRQDPGLGLRLIYFSYDVKMKEKGDIPEGYSVSREKKERFSLILESASTNQTSMYLCASSLNAGFSGNTIYFGEGSWLTVV.

The chain carries TRBV14 and TRBJ2-7; 7 bases fit TRBD1. Germline CDR1 is SGHDN and CDR2 is FVKESK. Trimming at V came to 2 bases and at J to 7 bases, leaving 8 bases not matched to a gene. The CDR3 is made up of 14 amino acids. The CDR3 spells CASSQRTGAGEQYF. The DNA for the CDR3 is TGTGCCAGCAGCCAAAGAACAGGGGCTGGGGAGCAGTACTTC.

The chain uses TRBV7-9 and TRBJ1-2, with TRBD1 as a possible D gene (5 bases). Germline-derived CDR1 and CDR2 are SEHNR and FQNEAQ (reference sequence). The CDR3 extends over 14 amino acids. V gave up 7 bases and J gave up 0 bases, with 12 bases separating them. The CDR3 DNA sequence: TGTGCCAGCACCCCAACAGGAGCTAACTATGGCTACACCTTC. This sequence encodes CASTPTGANYGYTF.

This clone was counted a single time. This chain joins TRBV6-4 and TRBJ1-1; D uncertain. The CDR3 has 13 residues. The V end was cut by 6 bases, the J end by 3 bases, with 11 bases between. In germline, CDR1 is MRHNA, CDR2 SNTAGT. The CDR3 DNA reads TGTGCCAGCAGGAGGGAAGAGCACACTGAAGCTTTCTTT. It yields the protein CASRREEHTEAFF.

The gene calls are TRBV19 and TRBJ2-1; 12 bases agree with TRBD1. V gave up 1 base and J gave up 5 bases; unmatched junction bases: 3. CDR3 length equals 16 residues. Germline assignment: CDR1 LNHDA and CDR2 SQIVND (reference sequence). CDR3 in amino acids: CASSIVGTGGHNEQFF. CDR3 DNA: TGTGCCAGTAGTATAGTAGGGACAGGGGGCCACAATGAGCAGTTCTTC. The full variable domain, completed using reference TRBV19 and TRBJ2-1, is DGGITQSPKYLFRKEGQNVTLSCEQNLNHDAMYWYRQDPGQGLRLIYYSQIVNDFQKGDIAEGYSVSREKKESFPLTVTSAQKNPTAFYLCASSIVGTGGHNEQFFGPGTRLTVL.

This clone was found once. The J gene is TRBJ2-3, the V gene TRBV6-4; the match to TRBD1 covers 8 bases. J gave up 1 base and V 3 bases, and 3 bases lay outside the gene matches. The CDR3 extends over 15 amino acids. Germline assignment: CDR1 MRHNA and CDR2 SNTAGT. The DNA for the CDR3 is TGTGCCAGCAGTGAAGCAGGGGGCGGCACAGATACGCAGTATTTT. Translation: CASSEAGGGTDTQYF.

V gene TRBV6-4 combines with J gene TRBJ2-3; D is ambiguous. Germline lookup yields CDR1 MRHNA and CDR2 SNTAGT. V dropped 3 bases and J dropped 0 bases, with 7 bases sitting between them. This CDR3 has 14 amino acids. Here the CDR3 reads CASSERGSTDTQYF. In nucleotides, the CDR3 is TGTGCCAGCAGTGAACGAGGCAGCACAGATACGCAGTATTTT.

This clone is judged medium-sized. The chain uses TRBV28 and TRBJ1-2; 7 bases align to TRBD1. This CDR3 is 16 amino acids long. V was clipped by 6 bases and J by 5 bases; unmatched bases: 15. Germline V gives CDR1 MDHEN, CDR2 SYDVKM. DNA for the CDR3: TGTGCCAGCAGGAGGGACAGCAGCTGGGGTGTATATGGCTACACCTTC. Protein sequence: CASRRDSSWGVYGYTF.

The V call is TRBV6-1, the J call TRBJ2-3, with D maybe TRBD1 (5 bases). CDR1 and CDR2 from the germline V gene are MNHNS and SASEGT. The CDR3 totals 16 residues. The V and J ends lost 3 bases and 0 bases respectively, with 13 bases between them. CDR3 protein: CASSDGQTLSTDTQYF. As DNA, the CDR3 is TGTGCCAGCAGTGACGGACAAACCTTAAGCACAGATACGCAGTATTTT.

This clone was picked up one time. The chain couples TRBV5-5 to TRBJ2-3, with 11 bases fitting TRBD1. V gave up 4 bases and J gave up 5 bases; unmatched junction bases: 9. The CDR3 extends over 16 amino acids. Germline lookup yields CDR1 SGHKS and CDR2 YYEKEE (reference sequence). The CDR3 DNA reads TGTGCCAGCAGCCCGGTCCGGGACAGGGGGGGAGATACGCAGTATTTT. Translated: CASSPVRDRGGDTQYF.

The V call is TRBV27, the J call TRBJ2-7; 11 nucleotides line up with TRBD1. V was clipped by 9 bases and J by 7 bases; unmatched bases: 8. Germline V gene lookup returns CDR1 MNHEY and CDR2 SMNVEV (reference sequence). The CDR3 length is 13 residues. The CDR3 sequence is CASGTGGIREQYF. In DNA, the CDR3 is TGTGCCAGTGGGACAGGGGGAATCAGGGAGCAGTACTTC.

V is TRBV6-5 and J is TRBJ2-7, with D uncertain. This CDR3 comprises 13 residues. Germline CDR1 and CDR2: MNHEY and SVGAGI. V lost 2 bases to trimming and J lost 5 bases, with 10 bases between them. This chain's CDR3 is CASSYGSWHEQYF. CDR3 bases: TGTGCCAGCAGTTACGGTTCGTGGCACGAGCAGTACTTC.

The chain links TRBV4-1 to TRBJ1-2; 10 nucleotides agree with TRBD1. This CDR3 has 16 residues. CDR1 is MGHRA and CDR2 is YSYEKL in the germline V gene. The V gene end was trimmed by 0 bases and the J gene end by 7 bases; junction bases not matched to a gene: 8. The CDR3 region has the DNA TGCGCCAGCAGCCAAGAACTCGGGGACAGGGGAGGTGGCTACACCTTC. This encodes CASSQELGDRGGGYTF.

The chain combines TRBV12-2 with TRBJ1-2; the table calls TRBD1, which could not be checked here. TRBV12-2 is assigned pseudogene status. CDR3 size: 13 residues. The CDR3 is CASRLDRGYGYTF. The CDR3 DNA follows: TGTGCAAGTCGCTTGGACAGGGGATACGGCTACACCTTC.

V gene TRBV7-9 combines with J gene TRBJ2-1; D remains ambiguous. Trimming took off 3 bases at V and 3 bases at J, with 6 bases between the two ends. Germline lookup yields CDR1 SEHNR and CDR2 FQNEAQ (reference sequence). The CDR3 runs to 13 residues. The CDR3 DNA is TGTGCCAGCAGCTTTGACAACTACAATGAGCAGTTCTTC. Its translation: CASSFDNYNEQFF.

The rearrangement joins TRBV2 to TRBJ2-7; 10 nucleotides match TRBD2. The ends lost 8 bases at V and 7 bases at J; junction bases unmatched: 11. CDR1 SNHLY and CDR2 FYNNEI come from the germline V gene. The CDR3 covers 14 residues. This chain's CDR3 is CASSEAGGPREQYF. CDR3 coding DNA: TGTGCCAGCTCCGAAGCGGGAGGGCCCCGAGAGCAGTACTTC.

This sequence joins TRBV6-5 and TRBJ2-5, with a weak D call TRBD2 (5 bases). Trimming left V 5 bases short and J 5 bases short, with 15 bases between. CDR3 length equals 14 residues. CDR1 is MNHEY and CDR2 is SVGAGI in the germline V gene. CDR3 region: CASSTSRDGETQYF. In DNA form, the CDR3 reads TGTGCCAGCAGTACCTCCCGGGATGGGGAGACCCAGTACTTC.

This chain uses TRBV27 with TRBJ1-2, with 7 bases fitting TRBD1. The junction had 11 bases not matched to a gene; V was cut back by 5 bases and J by 11 bases. The CDR3 is 13 amino acids. Looked up from germline, CDR1 is MNHEY and CDR2 is SMNVEV (reference sequence). As DNA, the CDR3 is TGTGCCAGCAGTCCGCGAAACAGGGGATGGTACACCTTC. It translates to CASSPRNRGWYTF.